The rows below give T cell receptor beta chains drawn from one sample of a study of blood T cell repertoires in COVID-19. Clones were read by immunoSEQ multiplex PCR, and TCRdb kept only the in-frame ones, dropping some. The table includes roughly 160,000 clones, around nine tenths detected once. Sequencing was performed on peripheral blood. The receptors were sampled from a woman in her 70s with COVID-19, enrolled during active disease. The CDR3 runs from the conserved cysteine through the conserved F or W. The D gene is left open where the match is weak. Clone sizes are given selectively: once, few, many, or a class where the clone is expanded.

abundance: -
d_gene: TRBD1
j_gene: TRBJ2-2
v_gene: TRBV5-6
CDR3nt: TGTGCCAGCGGACAGGGAGTGAACACCGGGGAGCTGTTTTTT
CDR3aa: CASGQGVNTGELFF

abundance: -
d_gene: -
j_gene: TRBJ1-3
v_gene: TRBV4-1
CDR3nt: TGCGCCAGCAGCCGGAACAGTTACTCTGGAAACACCATATATTTT
CDR3aa: CASSRNSYSGNTIYF

abundance: -
d_gene: -
j_gene: TRBJ2-3
v_gene: TRBV29-1
CDR3nt: TGCAGCGTTGACACCGGTGCCTCCGATACGCAGTATTTT
CDR3aa: CSVDTGASDTQYF

abundance: -
d_gene: TRBD2
j_gene: TRBJ2-3
v_gene: TRBV28
CDR3nt: TGTGCCAGCAGGTCTCCGGGACTAGCGGGGGCCGCAGATACGCAGTATTTT
CDR3aa: CASRSPGLAGAADTQYF

abundance: -
d_gene: -
j_gene: TRBJ2-1
v_gene: TRBV9
CDR3nt: TGTGCCAGCACCACGGGGGGGACAGGGAACCCTCTCCTCTACAATGAGCAGTTCTTC
CDR3aa: CASTTGGTGNPLLYNEQFF

abundance: -
d_gene: -
j_gene: TRBJ2-5
v_gene: TRBV5-1
CDR3nt: TGCGCCAGCAGCCCGAGTAGAAGGGGCTCGCTGGAGACCCAGTACTTC
CDR3aa: CASSPSRRGSLETQYF

abundance: few
d_gene: -
j_gene: TRBJ1-2
v_gene: TRBV20-1
CDR3nt: TGCAGTGCTATGGCGGGATTTGGCTACACCTTC
CDR3aa: CSAMAGFGYTF

abundance: few
d_gene: -
j_gene: TRBJ2-5
v_gene: TRBV6-1
CDR3nt: TGTGCCAGCAGTGAATGGGCAGGGCGAGACGAGACCCAGTACTTC
CDR3aa: CASSEWAGRDETQYF

abundance: -
d_gene: -
j_gene: TRBJ1-1
v_gene: TRBV27
CDR3nt: TGTGCCAGCAGTACCCTCGGGATACAAGCTTTCTTT
CDR3aa: CASSTLGIQAFF

abundance: -
d_gene: TRBD1
j_gene: TRBJ1-6
v_gene: TRBV3-1/TRBV3-2
CDR3nt: TGTGCCAGCAGCCGCCCTCGGACAGGCAGGGGTGATAATTCACCCCTCCACTTT
CDR3aa: CASSRPRTGRGDNSPLHF

abundance: -
d_gene: -
j_gene: TRBJ2-1
v_gene: TRBV27
CDR3nt: TGTGCCAGCAGTTCACAGGGCAGCTCCTACAATGAGCAGTTCTTC
CDR3aa: CASSSQGSSYNEQFF

abundance: once
d_gene: TRBD1
j_gene: TRBJ1-2
v_gene: TRBV5-1
CDR3nt: TGCGCCAGCAGCTTGGGGGTACTGCAGGGGGCTAACTATGGCTACACCTTC
CDR3aa: CASSLGVLQGANYGYTF

abundance: -
d_gene: -
j_gene: TRBJ2-2
v_gene: TRBV7-8
CDR3nt: TGTGCCAGCAGCGCCCGGGATTCGAACACCGGGGAGCTGTTTTTT
CDR3aa: CASSARDSNTGELFF

abundance: -
d_gene: TRBD2
j_gene: TRBJ2-7
v_gene: TRBV18
CDR3nt: TGTGCCAGCTCACCCTATATGGGACTAGCGGGGCCCTACGAGCAGTACTTC
CDR3aa: CASSPYMGLAGPYEQYF

abundance: -
d_gene: -
j_gene: TRBJ2-3
v_gene: TRBV7-8
CDR3nt: TGTGCCAGCAGCTTAGTGGCGGGCCCTATCACAGATACGCAGTATTTT
CDR3aa: CASSLVAGPITDTQYF

abundance: -
d_gene: TRBD1
j_gene: TRBJ1-2
v_gene: TRBV2
CDR3nt: TGTGCCAGCCAACCGGGACAGGGAAGAGAGGGCTACACCTTC
CDR3aa: CASQPGQGREGYTF

abundance: -
d_gene: TRBD2
j_gene: TRBJ2-1
v_gene: TRBV6-6
CDR3nt: TGTGCCAGCAGCGCTAGCGGTAGCTCCTACAATGAGCAGTTCTTC
CDR3aa: CASSASGSSYNEQFF

abundance: -
d_gene: -
j_gene: TRBJ1-2
v_gene: TRBV7-9
CDR3nt: TGTGCCAGCAGCTTGAGTGGGGAGGCCTATGGCTACACCTTC
CDR3aa: CASSLSGEAYGYTF

abundance: -
d_gene: TRBD2
j_gene: TRBJ2-7
v_gene: TRBV11-2
CDR3nt: TGTGCCAGCAGCTTGGTGGCGGGGGGGCCCCCCTACGAGCAGTACTTC
CDR3aa: CASSLVAGGPPYEQYF

abundance: once
d_gene: -
j_gene: TRBJ1-1
v_gene: TRBV4-1
CDR3nt: TGCGCCAGTCGGCGGGGCCTGGGAGGCACTGAAGCTTTCTTT
CDR3aa: CASRRGLGGTEAFF

abundance: -
d_gene: -
j_gene: TRBJ1-3
v_gene: TRBV7-9
CDR3nt: TGTGCCAGCAGCCCGTATGGGCTCCTTGATGGAAACACCATATATTTT
CDR3aa: CASSPYGLLDGNTIYF

abundance: once
d_gene: -
j_gene: TRBJ2-3
v_gene: TRBV18
CDR3nt: TGTGCCAGCTCACCACCACAGGTTCACACAGATACGCAGTATTTT
CDR3aa: CASSPPQVHTDTQYF

abundance: -
d_gene: TRBD1
j_gene: TRBJ1-6
v_gene: TRBV30
CDR3nt: TGTGCCTGGAACCTCGACAGGGACTCACCCCTCCACTTT
CDR3aa: CAWNLDRDSPLHF

abundance: -
d_gene: TRBD1
j_gene: TRBJ1-2
v_gene: TRBV28
CDR3nt: TGTGCCAGCAGTTCCTCACACCGGGGACAGGGAACGAGCGGCTACACCTTC
CDR3aa: CASSSSHRGQGTSGYTF

abundance: few
d_gene: -
j_gene: TRBJ2-3
v_gene: TRBV29-1
CDR3nt: TGCAGCGGGGGGTGGGGCGGAACCGGCACAGATACGCAGTATTTT
CDR3aa: CSGGWGGTGTDTQYF

abundance: -
d_gene: TRBD1
j_gene: TRBJ1-1
v_gene: TRBV3-1/TRBV3-2
CDR3nt: TGTGCCAGCAGCTTCTTCGGGACAGGCCCTCTGAACACTGAAGCTTTCTTT
CDR3aa: CASSFFGTGPLNTEAFF

abundance: -
d_gene: -
j_gene: TRBJ2-5
v_gene: TRBV29-1
CDR3nt: TGCAGCACCGCAGGCACAGAAGAGACCCAGTACTTC
CDR3aa: CSTAGTEETQYF

abundance: -
d_gene: -
j_gene: TRBJ2-7
v_gene: TRBV6-2/TRBV6-3
CDR3nt: TGTGCCAGCAGCAGACAGATCCACGAGCAGTACTTC
CDR3aa: CASSRQIHEQYF

abundance: -
d_gene: TRBD1
j_gene: TRBJ1-4
v_gene: TRBV28
CDR3nt: TGTGCCAGCATCAAACAGGGGGGAAATGAAAAACTGTTTTTT
CDR3aa: CASIKQGGNEKLFF

abundance: -
d_gene: -
j_gene: TRBJ1-3
v_gene: TRBV4-1
CDR3nt: TGCGCCAGCAGCTTGGGCCAAGGAAACACCATATATTTT
CDR3aa: CASSLGQGNTIYF

abundance: -
d_gene: -
j_gene: TRBJ1-5
v_gene: TRBV3-1/TRBV3-2
CDR3nt: TGTGCCAGCAGCCAAGACAGGGTAGTGCAGCCCCAGCATTTT
CDR3aa: CASSQDRVVQPQHF

abundance: once
d_gene: TRBD2
j_gene: TRBJ2-4
v_gene: TRBV3-1/TRBV3-2
CDR3nt: TGTGCCAGCAGCCAGAGGACTAGCGGGACCGAAAACATTCAGTACTTC
CDR3aa: CASSQRTSGTENIQYF

abundance: few
d_gene: -
j_gene: TRBJ2-2
v_gene: TRBV7-9
CDR3nt: TGTGCCAGCAGCTACTCCGGGGAGCTGTTTTTT
CDR3aa: CASSYSGELFF